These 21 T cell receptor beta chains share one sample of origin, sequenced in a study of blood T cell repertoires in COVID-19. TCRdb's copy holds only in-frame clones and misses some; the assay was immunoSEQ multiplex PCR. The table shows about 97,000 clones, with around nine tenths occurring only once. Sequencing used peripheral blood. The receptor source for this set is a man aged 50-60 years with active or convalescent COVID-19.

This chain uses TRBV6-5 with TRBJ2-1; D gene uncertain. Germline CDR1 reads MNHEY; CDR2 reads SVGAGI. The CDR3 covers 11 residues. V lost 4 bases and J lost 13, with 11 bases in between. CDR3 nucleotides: TGTGCCAGCAGTTCTCCGACTGAACAGTTCTTC. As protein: CASSSPTEQFF.

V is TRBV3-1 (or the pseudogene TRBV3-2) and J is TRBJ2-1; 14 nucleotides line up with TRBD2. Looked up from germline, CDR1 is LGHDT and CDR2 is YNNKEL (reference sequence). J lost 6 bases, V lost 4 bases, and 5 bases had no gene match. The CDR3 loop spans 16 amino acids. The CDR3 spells CASSRLTSGGANEQFF. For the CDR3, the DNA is TGTGCCAGCAGCCGCTTGACTAGCGGGGGGGCCAATGAGCAGTTCTTC.

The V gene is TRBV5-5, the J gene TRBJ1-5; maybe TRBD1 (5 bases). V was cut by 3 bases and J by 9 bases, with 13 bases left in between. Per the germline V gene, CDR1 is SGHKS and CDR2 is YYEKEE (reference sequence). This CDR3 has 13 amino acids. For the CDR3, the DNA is TGTGCCAGCAGCTGGGGGGACTCCTCGCCCCAGCATTTT. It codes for CASSWGDSSPQHF.

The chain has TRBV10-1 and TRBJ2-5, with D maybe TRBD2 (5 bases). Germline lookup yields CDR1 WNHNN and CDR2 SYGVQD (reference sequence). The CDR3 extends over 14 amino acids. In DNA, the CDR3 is TGCGTCCAGCTCATGATAGCGAGCCAAGAGACCCAGTACTTC. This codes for CVQLMIASQETQYF.

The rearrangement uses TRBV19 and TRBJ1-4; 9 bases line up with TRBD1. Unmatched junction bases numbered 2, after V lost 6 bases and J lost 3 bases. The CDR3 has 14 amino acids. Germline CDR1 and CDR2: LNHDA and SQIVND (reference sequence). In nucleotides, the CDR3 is TGTGCCAGTAGGGACAGGGGACCTAATGAAAAACTGTTTTTT. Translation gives CASRDRGPNEKLFF.

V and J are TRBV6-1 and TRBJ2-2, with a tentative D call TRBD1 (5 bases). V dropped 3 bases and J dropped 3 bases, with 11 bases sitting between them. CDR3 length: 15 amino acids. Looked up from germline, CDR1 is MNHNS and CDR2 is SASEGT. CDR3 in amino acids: CASSEGPADTGELFF. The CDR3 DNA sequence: TGTGCCAGCAGTGAGGGGCCCGCGGACACCGGGGAGCTGTTTTTT.

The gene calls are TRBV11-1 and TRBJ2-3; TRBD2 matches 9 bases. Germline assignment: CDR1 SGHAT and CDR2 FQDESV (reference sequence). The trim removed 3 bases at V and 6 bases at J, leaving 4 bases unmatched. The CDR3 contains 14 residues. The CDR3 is CASSFLAGDDTQYF. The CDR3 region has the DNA TGTGCCAGCAGCTTTTTAGCGGGGGACGATACGCAGTATTTT.

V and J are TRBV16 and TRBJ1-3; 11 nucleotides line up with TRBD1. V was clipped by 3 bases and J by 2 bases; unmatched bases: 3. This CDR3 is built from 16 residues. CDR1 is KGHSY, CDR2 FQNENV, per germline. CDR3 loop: CASSHGTGGTGNTIYF. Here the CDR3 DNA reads TGTGCCAGCAGCCACGGGACAGGGGGAACTGGAAACACCATATATTTT.

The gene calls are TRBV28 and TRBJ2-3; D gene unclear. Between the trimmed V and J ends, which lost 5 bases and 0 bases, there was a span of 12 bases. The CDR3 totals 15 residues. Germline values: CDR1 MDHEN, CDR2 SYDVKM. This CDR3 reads CASSRDFPSTDTQYF. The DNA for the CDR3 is TGTGCCAGCAGTCGCGATTTTCCGAGCACAGATACGCAGTATTTT. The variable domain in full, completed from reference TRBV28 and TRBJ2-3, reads DVKVTQSSRYLVKRTGEKVFLECVQDMDHENMFWYRQDPGLGLRLIYFSYDVKMKEKGDIPEGYSVSREKKERFSLILESASTNQTSMYLCASSRDFPSTDTQYFGPGTRLTVL.

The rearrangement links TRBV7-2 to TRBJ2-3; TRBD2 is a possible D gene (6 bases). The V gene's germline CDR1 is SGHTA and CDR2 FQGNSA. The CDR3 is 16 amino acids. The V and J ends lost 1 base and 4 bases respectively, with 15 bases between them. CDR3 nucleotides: TGTGCCAGCAGCTTAGACGGGGGAATCAAGGCAGATACGCAGTATTTT. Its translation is CASSLDGGIKADTQYF.

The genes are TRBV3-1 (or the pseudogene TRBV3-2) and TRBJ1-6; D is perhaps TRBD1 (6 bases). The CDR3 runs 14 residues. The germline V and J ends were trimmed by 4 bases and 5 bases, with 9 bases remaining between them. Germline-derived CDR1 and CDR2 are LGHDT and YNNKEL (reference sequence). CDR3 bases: TGTGCCAGCAGCCTACAGGGAAATAATTCACCCCTCCACTTT. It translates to CASSLQGNNSPLHF.

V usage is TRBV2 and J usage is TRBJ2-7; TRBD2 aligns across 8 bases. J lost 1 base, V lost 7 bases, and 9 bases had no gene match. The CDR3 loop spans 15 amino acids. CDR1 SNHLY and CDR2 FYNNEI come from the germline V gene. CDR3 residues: CASKGAREVSYEQYV. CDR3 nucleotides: TGTGCCAGCAAAGGCGCGCGGGAGGTATCCTACGAGCAGTACGTC.

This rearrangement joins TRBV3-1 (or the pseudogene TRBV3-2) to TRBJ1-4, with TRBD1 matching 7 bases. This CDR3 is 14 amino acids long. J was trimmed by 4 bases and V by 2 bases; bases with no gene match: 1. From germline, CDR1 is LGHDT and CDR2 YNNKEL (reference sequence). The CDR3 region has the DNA TGTGCCAGCAGCCAAAACAGGGGTAATGAAAAACTGTTTTTT. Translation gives CASSQNRGNEKLFF.

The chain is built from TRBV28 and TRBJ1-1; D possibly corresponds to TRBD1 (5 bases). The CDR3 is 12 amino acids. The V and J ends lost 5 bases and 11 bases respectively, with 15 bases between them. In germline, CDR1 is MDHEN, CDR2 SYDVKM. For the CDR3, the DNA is TGTGCCAGCAGTCCACAGGAGCGACGGGCTTTCTTT. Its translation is CASSPQERRAFF. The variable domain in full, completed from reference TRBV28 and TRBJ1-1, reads DVKVTQSSRYLVKRTGEKVFLECVQDMDHENMFWYRQDPGLGLRLIYFSYDVKMKEKGDIPEGYSVSREKKERFSLILESASTNQTSMYLCASSPQERRAFFGQGTRLTVV.

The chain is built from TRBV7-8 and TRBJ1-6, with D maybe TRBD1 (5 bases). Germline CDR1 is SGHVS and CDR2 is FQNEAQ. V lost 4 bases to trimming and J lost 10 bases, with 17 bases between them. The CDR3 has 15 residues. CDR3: CASSSFNIGESPLHF. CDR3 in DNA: TGTGCCAGCAGCTCCTTTAATATAGGGGAATCACCCCTCCACTTT.

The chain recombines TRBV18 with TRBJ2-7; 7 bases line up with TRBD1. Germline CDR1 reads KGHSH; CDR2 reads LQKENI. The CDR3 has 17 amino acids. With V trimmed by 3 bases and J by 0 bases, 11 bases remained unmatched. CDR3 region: CASSPGPTGASSYEQYV. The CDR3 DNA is TGTGCCAGCTCACCGGGACCCACAGGGGCCAGCTCCTACGAGCAGTACGTC.

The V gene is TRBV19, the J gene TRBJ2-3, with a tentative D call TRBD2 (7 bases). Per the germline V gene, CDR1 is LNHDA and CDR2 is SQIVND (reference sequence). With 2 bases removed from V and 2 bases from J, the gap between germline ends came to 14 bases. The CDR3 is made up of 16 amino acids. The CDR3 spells CASSIWGGAATDTQYF. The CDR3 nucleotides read TGTGCCAGTAGTATATGGGGGGGGGCCGCCACAGATACGCAGTATTTT.

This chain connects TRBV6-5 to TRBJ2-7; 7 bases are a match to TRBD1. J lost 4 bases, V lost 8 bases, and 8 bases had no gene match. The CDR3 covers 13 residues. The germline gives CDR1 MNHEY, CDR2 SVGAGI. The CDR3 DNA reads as TGTGCCAGCGGGGGACAGCGGATTTACGAGCAGTACGTC. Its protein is CASGGQRIYEQYV.

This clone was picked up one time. CDR3 nucleotide sequence: TGTGCCAGCAGTTTAACCCAGGAGACCCAGTACTTC. Translated: CASSLTQETQYF. This sequence joins TRBV12-3 or TRBV12-4 and TRBJ2-5; the D is unclear. This CDR3 comprises 12 residues. V was shortened by 2 bases and J by 5 bases, with 6 bases between the two germline ends.

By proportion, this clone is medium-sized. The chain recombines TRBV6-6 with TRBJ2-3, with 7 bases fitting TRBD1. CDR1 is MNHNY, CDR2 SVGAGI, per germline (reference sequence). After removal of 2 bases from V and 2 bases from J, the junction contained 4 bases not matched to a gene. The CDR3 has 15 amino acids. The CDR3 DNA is TGTGCCAGCAGTTACGGGACAGAGGACACAGATACGCAGTATTTT. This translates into CASSYGTEDTDTQYF.

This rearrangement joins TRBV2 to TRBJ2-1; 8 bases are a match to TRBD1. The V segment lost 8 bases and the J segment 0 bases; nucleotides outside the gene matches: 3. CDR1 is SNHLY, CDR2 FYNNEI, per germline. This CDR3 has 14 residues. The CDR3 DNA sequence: TGTGCCAGCTCTGGACAGGGCTCCTACAATGAGCAGTTCTTC. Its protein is CASSGQGSYNEQFF.